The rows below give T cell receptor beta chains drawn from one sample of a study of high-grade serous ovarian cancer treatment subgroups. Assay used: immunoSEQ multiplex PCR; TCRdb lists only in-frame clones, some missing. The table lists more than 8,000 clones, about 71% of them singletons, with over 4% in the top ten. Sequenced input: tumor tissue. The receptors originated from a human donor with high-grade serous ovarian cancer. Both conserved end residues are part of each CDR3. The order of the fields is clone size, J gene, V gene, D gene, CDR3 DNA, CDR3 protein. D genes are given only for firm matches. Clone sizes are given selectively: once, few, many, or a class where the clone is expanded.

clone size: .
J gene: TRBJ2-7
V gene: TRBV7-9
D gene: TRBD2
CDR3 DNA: TGTGCCAGCAGCTTAAGACTAGCGGGAGTCGAGCAGTACTTC
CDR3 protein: CASSLRLAGVEQYF

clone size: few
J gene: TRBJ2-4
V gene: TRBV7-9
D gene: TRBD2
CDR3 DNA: TGTGCCAGCAGCTCCTTAGCGGGATCAGCCAAAAACATTCAGTACTTC
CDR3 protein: CASSSLAGSAKNIQYF

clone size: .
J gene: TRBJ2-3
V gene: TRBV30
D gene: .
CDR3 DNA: TGTGCCTGGAGTGGAGGCAGGGTGAGAACAGATACGCAGTATTTT
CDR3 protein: CAWSGGRVRTDTQYF

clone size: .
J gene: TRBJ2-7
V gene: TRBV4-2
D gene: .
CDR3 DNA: TGTGCCAGCAGCCAAGGGGGCCCCTACGAGCAGTACTTC
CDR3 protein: CASSQGGPYEQYF

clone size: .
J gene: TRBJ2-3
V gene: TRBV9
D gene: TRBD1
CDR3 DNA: TGTGCCAGCAGCGTACCCCGAGCCGGGACAGGAAGCACAGATACGCAGTATTTT
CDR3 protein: CASSVPRAGTGSTDTQYF

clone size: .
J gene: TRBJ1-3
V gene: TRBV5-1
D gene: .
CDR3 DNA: TGCGCCAGCAGCTTGGGTGCGGGGCCCACCGGAAACACCATATATTTT
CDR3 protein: CASSLGAGPTGNTIYF

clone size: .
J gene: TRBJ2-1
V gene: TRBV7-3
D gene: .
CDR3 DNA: TGTGCCAGCAGCCAGACATTCCGACAGGGGAGGGGGAATGAGCAGTTCTTC
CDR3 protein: CASSQTFRQGRGNEQFF

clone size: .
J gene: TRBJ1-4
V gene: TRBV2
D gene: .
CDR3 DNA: TGTGCCAGCAGTGGCCGGGACACAACTAATGAAAAACTGTTTTTT
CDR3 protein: CASSGRDTTNEKLFF

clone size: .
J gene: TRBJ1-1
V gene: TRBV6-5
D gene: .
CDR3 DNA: TGTGCCAGCAGTTACTCGAGAGGCGACACTGAAGCTTTCTTT
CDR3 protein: CASSYSRGDTEAFF

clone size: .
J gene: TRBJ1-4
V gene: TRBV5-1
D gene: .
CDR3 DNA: TGCGCCAGCAGCTCAACGGGACCGCACAATGAAAAACTGTTTTTT
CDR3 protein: CASSSTGPHNEKLFF

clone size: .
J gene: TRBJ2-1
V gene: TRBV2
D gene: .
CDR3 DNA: TGTGCCAGCAGGCTACTTAATGTGGGGGGCGGCAATGAGCAGTTCTTC
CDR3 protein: CASRLLNVGGGNEQFF

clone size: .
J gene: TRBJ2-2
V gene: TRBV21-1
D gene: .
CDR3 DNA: TGTGCCAGCAGCAAAGGGGGGAGATCAGGACAGCATATCGGGGATTTCACCGGGGAGCTGTTTTTT
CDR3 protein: CASSKGGRSGQHIGDFTGELFF

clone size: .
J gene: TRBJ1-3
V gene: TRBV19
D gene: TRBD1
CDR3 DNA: TGTGCCAGTAGTAAGACAGGGAGTGGAAACACCATATATTTT
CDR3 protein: CASSKTGSGNTIYF

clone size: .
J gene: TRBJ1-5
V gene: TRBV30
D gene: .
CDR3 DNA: TGTGCCTGTGGGAAGGATAGCAATCAGCCCCAGCATTTT
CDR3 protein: CACGKDSNQPQHF

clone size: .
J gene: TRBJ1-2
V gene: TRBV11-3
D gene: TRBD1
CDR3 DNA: TGTGCCAGCAGCTTATACCCCCAGGGGGCCTATGGCTACACCTTC
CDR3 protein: CASSLYPQGAYGYTF

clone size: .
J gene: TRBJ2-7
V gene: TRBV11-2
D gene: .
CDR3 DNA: TGTGCCAGCAGCCCCCCACCCGGGACTCCAACCCACGAGCAGTACTTC
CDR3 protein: CASSPPPGTPTHEQYF

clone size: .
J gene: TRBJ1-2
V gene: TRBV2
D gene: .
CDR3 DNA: TGTGCCAGCAGGGGCGGGGGGACCCCTAACTATGGCTACACCTTC
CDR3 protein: CASRGGGTPNYGYTF

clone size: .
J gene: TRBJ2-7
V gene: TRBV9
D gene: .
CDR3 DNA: TGTGCCAGCAGCGTCACCGGGACACTTGGCTACGAGCAGTACTTC
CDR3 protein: CASSVTGTLGYEQYF

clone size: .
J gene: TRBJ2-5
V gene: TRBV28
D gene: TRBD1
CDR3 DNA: TGTGCCAGCAGTACTCGGACAGGGCGAGAGACCCAGTACTTC
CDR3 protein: CASSTRTGRETQYF

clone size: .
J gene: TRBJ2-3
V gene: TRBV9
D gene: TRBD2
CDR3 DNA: TGTGCCAGCAGCGATCGACGAACCGGGACTAGCGGTCCCACAGATACGCAGTATTTT
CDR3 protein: CASSDRRTGTSGPTDTQYF

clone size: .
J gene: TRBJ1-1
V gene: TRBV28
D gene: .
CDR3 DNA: TGTGCCAGCAGTTTATGGAGCCAGGGTTCAAACACTGAAGCTTTCTTT
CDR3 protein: CASSLWSQGSNTEAFF

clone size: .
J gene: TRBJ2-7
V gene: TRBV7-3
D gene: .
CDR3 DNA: TGTGCCAGCAGCTTAACCTTCTACGAGCAGTACTTC
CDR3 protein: CASSLTFYEQYF

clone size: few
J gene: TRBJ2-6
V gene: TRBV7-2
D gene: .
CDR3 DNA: TGTGCCAGCAGCTTTCAGGGGTCCGGGGCCAACGTCCTGACTTTC
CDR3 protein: CASSFQGSGANVLTF

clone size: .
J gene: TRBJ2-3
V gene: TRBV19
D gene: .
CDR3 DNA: TGTGCCAGTAGTATTCAAGGGACTGTGGGAGATACGCAGTATTTT
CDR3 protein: CASSIQGTVGDTQYF

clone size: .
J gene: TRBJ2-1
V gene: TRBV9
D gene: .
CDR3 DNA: TGTGCCAGCAGCGTAGGTTCTCTAGCCGCTTACAATGAGCAGTTCTTC
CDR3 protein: CASSVGSLAAYNEQFF

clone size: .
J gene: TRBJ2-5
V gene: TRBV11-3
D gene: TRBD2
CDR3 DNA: TGTGCCAGCAGTCGTTACCTAGCGGGAGGTCAAGAGACCCAGTACTTC
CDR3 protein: CASSRYLAGGQETQYF

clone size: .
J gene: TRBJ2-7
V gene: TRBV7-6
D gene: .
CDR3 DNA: TGTGCCAGCAGCTTAGCGGACAGCTACGAGCAGTACTTC
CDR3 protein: CASSLADSYEQYF

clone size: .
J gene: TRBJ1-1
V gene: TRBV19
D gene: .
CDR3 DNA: TGTGCCAGTAGTATAAGTCCGGCAGGGAACACTGAAGCTTTCTTT
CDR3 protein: CASSISPAGNTEAFF

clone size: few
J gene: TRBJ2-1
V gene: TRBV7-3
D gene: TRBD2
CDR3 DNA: TGTGCCAGCAGCATGCGGGAGGGCCGTTTCCTAATAAATGAGCAGTTCTTC
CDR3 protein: CASSMREGRFLINEQFF

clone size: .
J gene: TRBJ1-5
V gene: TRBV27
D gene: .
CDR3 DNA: TGTGCCAGCAGATCTAGCAATCAGCCCCAGCATTTT
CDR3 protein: CASRSSNQPQHF

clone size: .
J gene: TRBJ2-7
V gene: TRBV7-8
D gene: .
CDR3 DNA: TGTGCCAGCAGCTTAGGGGGAGTCACGTACGAGCAGTACTTC
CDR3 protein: CASSLGGVTYEQYF

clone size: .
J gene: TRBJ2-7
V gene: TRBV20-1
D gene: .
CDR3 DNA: TGCAGTGCTAGAGTCATACTCGAGCAGTACTTC
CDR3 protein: CSARVILEQYF

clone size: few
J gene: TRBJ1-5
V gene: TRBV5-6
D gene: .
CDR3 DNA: TGTGCCAGCAGCATATACAGTAGCAATCAGCCCCAGCATTTT
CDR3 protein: CASSIYSSNQPQHF

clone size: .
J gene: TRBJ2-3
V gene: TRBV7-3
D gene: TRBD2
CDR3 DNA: TGTGCCAGCAGCCCGGGAGTGGCGGGAGGGAATACGCAGTATTTT
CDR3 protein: CASSPGVAGGNTQYF

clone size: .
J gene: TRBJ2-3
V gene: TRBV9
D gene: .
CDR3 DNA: TGTGCCAGCAGCGTAGCAGGGCGGCCCCCAGATACGCAGTATTTT
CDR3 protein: CASSVAGRPPDTQYF

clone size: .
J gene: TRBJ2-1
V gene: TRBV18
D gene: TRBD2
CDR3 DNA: TGTGCCAGCTCACCCGGACTAGAGGGGAGCAATGAGCAGTTCTTC
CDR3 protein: CASSPGLEGSNEQFF

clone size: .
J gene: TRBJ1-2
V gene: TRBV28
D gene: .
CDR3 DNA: TGTGCCAGCAGTTTGGACGGCTACACCTTC
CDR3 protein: CASSLDGYTF

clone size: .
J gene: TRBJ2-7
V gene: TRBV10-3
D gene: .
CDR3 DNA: TGTGCCATCAGTGATCCCAACTACGAGCAGTACTTC
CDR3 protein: CAISDPNYEQYF

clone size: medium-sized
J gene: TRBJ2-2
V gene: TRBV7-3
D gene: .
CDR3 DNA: TGTGCCAGCAGCTTAAAGAGCAGCGCCAACACCGGGGAGCTGTTTTTT
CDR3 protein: CASSLKSSANTGELFF

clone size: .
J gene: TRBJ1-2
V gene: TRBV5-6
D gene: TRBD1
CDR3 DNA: TGTGCCAGCAGCGAACGGGGGACAGTTGTTCCTAACTATGGCTACACCTTC
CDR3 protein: CASSERGTVVPNYGYTF

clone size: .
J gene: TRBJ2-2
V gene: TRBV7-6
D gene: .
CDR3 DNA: TGTGCCAGCAGCTTATTCCCCGGGGAGCTGTTTTTT
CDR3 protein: CASSLFPGELFF

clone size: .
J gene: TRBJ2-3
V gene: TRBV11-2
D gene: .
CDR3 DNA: TGTGCCAGCAGCCCACAGGGTAGGCAATATTTCACAGATACGCAGTATTTT
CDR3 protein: CASSPQGRQYFTDTQYF

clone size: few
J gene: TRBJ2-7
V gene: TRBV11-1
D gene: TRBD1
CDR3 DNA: TGTGCCAGCAGCAAAGACAGGGGGCACAACTCCTACGAGCAGTACTTC
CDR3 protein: CASSKDRGHNSYEQYF

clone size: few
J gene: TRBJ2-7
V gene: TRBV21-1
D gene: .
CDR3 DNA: TGTGCCATCCGAGGAAGCGAATCCTACGAGCAGTACTTC
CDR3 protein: CAIRGSESYEQYF

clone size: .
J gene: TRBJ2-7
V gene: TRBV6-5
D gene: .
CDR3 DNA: TGTGCCAGCAGTTACTCAGGTAGCCGCGAGCAGTACTTC
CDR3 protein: CASSYSGSREQYF

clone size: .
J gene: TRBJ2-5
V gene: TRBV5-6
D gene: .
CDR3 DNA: TGTGCCAGCAGCTCCCCGGAAACCCTTGCGGAAGAGACCCAGTACTTC
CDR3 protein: CASSSPETLAEETQYF

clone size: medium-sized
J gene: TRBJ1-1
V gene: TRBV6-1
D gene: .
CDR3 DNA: TGTGCCAGCCTCATGAACACTGAAGCTTTCTTT
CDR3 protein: CASLMNTEAFF

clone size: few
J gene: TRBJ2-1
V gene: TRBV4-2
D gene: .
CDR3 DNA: TGTGCCAGCAGCCAAGAGCCTATCTCGGAGGGGAATGAGCAGTTCTTC
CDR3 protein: CASSQEPISEGNEQFF

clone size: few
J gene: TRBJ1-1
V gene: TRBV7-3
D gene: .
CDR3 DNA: TGTGCCAGCAGCTACTTTGCCAACACTGAAGCTTTCTTT
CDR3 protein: CASSYFANTEAFF